Presented here are 5 T cell receptor beta chains from one specimen sequenced in a study of cytomegalovirus exposure and HLA in healthy donors. PCR amplification relied on 60 Vbeta primers (plus 13 Jbeta primers). TCRdb's table, derived via immunoSEQ multiplex PCR, lists solely in-frame clones and lacks some. The data contain roughly 120,000 clones, approximately 77% of them singletons. Sequencing was done on a sample of PBMCs. The source of these receptors is a man between 50 and 59 years old in good health and CMV-seropositive.

The V gene is TRBV19, the J gene TRBJ1-1; 8 positions match TRBD1. The germline CDR1 and CDR2 sequences are LNHDA and SQIVND (reference sequence). The J segment lost 10 bases and the V segment lost 5 bases, leaving 21 bases of the junction unmatched. The CDR3 length is 17 residues. In DNA, the CDR3 is TGTGCCAGTAGTCTAGGCTTGCAGGGGGCTTCACGCGGGCGAGCTTTCTTT. Protein: CASSLGLQGASRGRAFF.

The J gene is TRBJ2-3, the V gene TRBV5-4, with 11 bases matching TRBD2. The germline CDR1 and CDR2 sequences are SGHNT and YYREEE (reference sequence). Trimming cost V 2 bases and J 2 bases; bases outside gene matches: 10. The CDR3 consists of 18 residues. This CDR3 reads CASSFGTSGVRVTDTQYF. CDR3 DNA: TGTGCCAGCAGCTTCGGGACTAGCGGTGTAAGAGTCACAGATACGCAGTATTTT. The entire variable domain, with the rest obtained from reference TRBV5-4 and TRBJ2-3, is as follows: ETGVTQSPTHLIKTRGQQVTLRCSSQSGHNTVSWYQQALGQGPQFIFQYYREEENGRGNFPPRFSGLQFPNYSSELNVNALELDDSALYLCASSFGTSGVRVTDTQYFGPGTRLTVL.

J is TRBJ1-6 and V is TRBV28; D is ambiguous. CDR1 and CDR2 (germline): MDHEN, SYDVKM. The CDR3 is 17 residues long. Trimming took 6 bases from V and 0 from J, leaving 15 bases between them. In nucleotides, the CDR3 is TGTGCCAGCAGGTCCAAATTTGGCAGCTCCTATAATTCACCCCTCCACTTT. This translates into CASRSKFGSSYNSPLHF.

V and J are TRBV2 and TRBJ2-2; D possibly corresponds to TRBD1 (5 bases). The germline V gene encodes CDR1 SNHLY and CDR2 FYNNEI. Trimming took 7 bases from V and 4 from J, leaving 13 bases between them. CDR3 length: 14 amino acids. CDR3 residues: CASKGQGLTGELFF. For the CDR3, the DNA is TGTGCCAGCAAAGGGCAGGGCCTCACCGGGGAGCTGTTTTTT.

This chain joins TRBV9 and TRBJ1-3, with a tentative D call TRBD1 (6 bases). Between the trimmed V and J ends, which lost 2 bases and 4 bases, there was a span of 10 bases. The V gene's germline CDR1 is SGDLS and CDR2 YYNGEE. The CDR3 is 14 residues long. The chain's CDR3 is CASSVGQDGNTIYF. In DNA, the CDR3 is TGTGCCAGCAGCGTGGGACAAGACGGAAACACCATATATTTT.